These 9 T cell receptor beta chains were sequenced from one sample in a study of blood T cells in healthy people across ages. A second PCR, run for roughly 7 to 11 cycles, used a sample-barcoded 5' primer plus a J-beta primer mix. TCRdb reprocessed the 5' RACE reads via MiXCR and lists one record per CDR3 protein. The sample has fewer than 900,000 distinct CDR3 sequences; around 34% are singletons. The sequenced material came from blood. The receptors originated from a man aged 18-30 years in good health.

The chain has TRBV20-1 and TRBJ1-4; 9 bases are shared with TRBD1. The CDR3 is 13 residues long. Trimming at V came to 5 bases and at J to 5 bases, leaving 3 bases not matched to a gene. Germline V gene data show CDR1 as DFQATT and CDR2 as SNEGSKA (reference sequence). Here the CDR3 DNA reads TGCAGTGCTCGGGGACAGGGAAATGAAAAACTGTTTTTT. It is translated as CSARGQGNEKLFF.

This clonotype was seen just once. This sequence joins TRBV4-2 and TRBJ2-1; D call uncertain. Per germline, CDR1 LGHNA and CDR2 YNFKEQ. The V gene lost 2 bases and the J gene lost 9 bases, with 8 bases spanning the gap. This CDR3 has 12 residues. The CDR3 spells CASSQLGSEQFF. Here the CDR3 DNA reads TGTGCCAGCAGCCAACTGGGCAGTGAGCAGTTCTTC.

V and J are TRBV7-9 and TRBJ1-2; tentative D call: TRBD1 (5 bases). Germline CDR1 and CDR2: SEHNR and FQNEAQ (reference sequence). The CDR3 spans 15 residues. Trimming stripped 0 bases from V and 2 bases from J, with 10 bases between. The CDR3 DNA is TGTGCCAGCAGCTTAGCGATGAGGGGAAACTATGGCTACACCTTC. Translating it yields CASSLAMRGNYGYTF.

This clonotype was picked up a small number of times. This rearrangement joins TRBV20-1 to TRBJ2-5, with a weak D call TRBD2 (6 bases). V shed 5 bases and J shed 2 bases, with 15 bases lying between them. The germline V gene has CDR1 DFQATT and CDR2 SNEGSKA (reference sequence). This CDR3 region has 14 residues. The CDR3 DNA is TGCAGTGCTTCACAACCCGGGAGTCAAGAGACCCAGTACTTC. Residues: CSASQPGSQETQYF.

This chain connects TRBV6-5 to TRBJ2-5; D gene unclear. Trimming removed 5 bases from V and 2 bases from J, with 15 bases in between. Looked up from germline, CDR1 is MNHEY and CDR2 is SVGAGI. The CDR3 is 15 residues long. The DNA for the CDR3 is TGTGCCAGCAGTCGAGACGCGGCCCGTCAAGAGACCCAGTACTTC. It encodes CASSRDAARQETQYF.

This chain uses TRBV5-5 with TRBJ2-1; 10 nucleotides align to TRBD2. CDR3 length: 14 residues. The germline V gene encodes CDR1 SGHKS and CDR2 YYEKEE (reference sequence). V trimming: 4 bases; J trimming: 4 bases; junction bases outside the gene matches: 2. The CDR3 loop reads CASSGAGGYNEQFF. CDR3 nucleotide sequence: TGTGCCAGCAGCGGAGCGGGGGGGTACAATGAGCAGTTCTTC.

This clonotype has only a few counts. This chain uses TRBV6-6 with TRBJ2-1; the D gene is possibly TRBD1 (6 bases). The germline CDR1 and CDR2 sequences are MNHNY and SVGAGI (reference sequence). Trimming pared 4 bases from V and 6 bases from J, leaving 10 bases between. CDR3 size: 13 residues. The CDR3 reads CASSSDSLNEQFF. CDR3 in DNA: TGTGCCAGCAGTTCGGACAGCCTCAATGAGCAGTTCTTC.

The chain carries TRBV12-3 or TRBV12-4 and TRBJ2-5; TRBD1 aligns across 8 bases. V lost 4 bases, J lost 2 bases, and 9 bases stayed unmatched. The CDR3 runs to 16 residues. CDR3 protein: CASSSRRRTGQETQYF. Written as DNA, the CDR3 is TGTGCCAGCAGTTCACGCCGAAGGACAGGGCAAGAGACCCAGTACTTC.

For this clonotype: A much larger clone lies one base from this, so it may be a read error. The chain links TRBV12-3 or TRBV12-4 to TRBJ2-1, with D possibly called TRBD1 or TRBD2 (5 bases each). The CDR3 loop spans 14 amino acids. Trimming shortened V by 2 bases and J by 10 bases, and 15 bases separated the two germline ends. The chain's CDR3 is CASSLPDRGSEQFF. CDR3 DNA: TGTGCCAGCAGTTTACCCGACAGAGGGTCCGAGCAGTTCTTC.